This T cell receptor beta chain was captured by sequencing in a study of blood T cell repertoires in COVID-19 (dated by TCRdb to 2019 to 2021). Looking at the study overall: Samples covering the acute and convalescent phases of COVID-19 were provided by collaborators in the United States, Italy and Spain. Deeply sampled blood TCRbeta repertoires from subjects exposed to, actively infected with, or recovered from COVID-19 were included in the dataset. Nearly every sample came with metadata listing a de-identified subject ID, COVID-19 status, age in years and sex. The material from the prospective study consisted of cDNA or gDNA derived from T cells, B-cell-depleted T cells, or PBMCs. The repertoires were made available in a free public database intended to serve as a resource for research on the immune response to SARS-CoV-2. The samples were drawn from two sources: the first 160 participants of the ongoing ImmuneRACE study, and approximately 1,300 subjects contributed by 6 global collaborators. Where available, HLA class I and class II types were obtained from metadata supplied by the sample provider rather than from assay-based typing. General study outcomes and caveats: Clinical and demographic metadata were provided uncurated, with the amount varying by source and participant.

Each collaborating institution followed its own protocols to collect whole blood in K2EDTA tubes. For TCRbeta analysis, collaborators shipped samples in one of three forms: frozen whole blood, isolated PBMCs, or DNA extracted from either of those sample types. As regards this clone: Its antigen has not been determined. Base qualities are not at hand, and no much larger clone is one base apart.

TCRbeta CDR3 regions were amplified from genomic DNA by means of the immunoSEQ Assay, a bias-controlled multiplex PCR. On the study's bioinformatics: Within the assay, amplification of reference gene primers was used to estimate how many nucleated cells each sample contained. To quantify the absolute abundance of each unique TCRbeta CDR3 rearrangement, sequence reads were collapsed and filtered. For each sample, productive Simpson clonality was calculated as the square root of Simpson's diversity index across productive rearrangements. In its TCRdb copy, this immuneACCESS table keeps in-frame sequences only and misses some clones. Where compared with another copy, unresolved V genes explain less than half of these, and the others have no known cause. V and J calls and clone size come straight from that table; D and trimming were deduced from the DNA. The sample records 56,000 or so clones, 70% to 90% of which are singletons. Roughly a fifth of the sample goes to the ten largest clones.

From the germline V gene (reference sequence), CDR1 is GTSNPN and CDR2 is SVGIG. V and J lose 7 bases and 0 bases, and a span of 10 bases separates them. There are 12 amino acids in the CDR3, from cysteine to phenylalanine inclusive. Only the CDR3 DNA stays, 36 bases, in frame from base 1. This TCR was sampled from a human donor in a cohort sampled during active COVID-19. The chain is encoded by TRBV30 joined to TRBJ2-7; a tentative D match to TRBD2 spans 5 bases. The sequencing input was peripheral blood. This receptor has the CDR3 CASRGLSYEQYF. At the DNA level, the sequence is TGTGCCTCTCGAGGGCTCTCCTACGAGCAGTACTTC.